This T cell receptor beta chain stems from a study of blood T cell repertoires in COVID-19. Study details: Samples came from the United States, Italy and Spain, spanning acute and convalescent COVID-19.

This clone was counted once. The CDR3 extends over 14 amino acids. From germline, CDR1 is MNHNS and CDR2 SASEGT. Losses at the gene ends were 6 bases for V and 5 bases for J; bases not matched to a gene: 7. In the study's own analysis: Quantification of nucleated cells was approximated via reference gene primer amplification. Profiling relied on immunoSEQ multiplex PCR, and the TCRdb table lists in-frame clones only, not all of them. V, J and clone size reflect that table, while D and trimming were determined from the DNA. Among about 120,000 clones, just under 85% were seen once, and the ten largest hold around 7.5%.

The chain carries TRBV6-1 and TRBJ2-5; 9 bases align to TRBD1. The sequence was collected from a man between 65 and 80 years old with active or convalescent COVID-19. The sample taken for sequencing was peripheral blood. The CDR3 DNA follows: TGTGCCAGCAGCCAACAGGGGGCTTGGGAGACCCAGTACTTC. Translation gives CASSQQGAWETQYF.